Listed below are T cell receptor beta chains from one sample, sequenced in a study of T-cell reconstitution after alpha-beta-depleted transplantation in children. MiXCR was run by TCRdb on the PCR reads, yielding one entry per CDR3 protein. Here the sample spans 350,000 to 500,000 distinct CDR3 sequences, over 40% being singletons. Sequencing used PBMCs, obtained before TCRalphabeta/CD19-depleted stem cell transplant. The receptor source for this set is a girl aged 2-10 years with aplastic anemia, due to receive a stem cell transplant. The CDR3 runs from the conserved cysteine through the conserved F or W. A D gene is named only where the DNA matches it firmly. Clone size is stated in some rows and not others, as once, few, many or a class when expanded.

V,J,D,length,size,CDR3,DNA
TRBV11-2,TRBJ2-3,NA,15,NA,CASSLKAYGTDTQYF,TGTGCCAGCAGCTTAAAGGCCTACGGCACAGATACGCAGTATTTT
TRBV28,TRBJ2-7,TRBD2,21,NA,CASSLIRLRTSGRARSYEQYF,TGTGCCAGCAGTCTGATACGACTCCGGACTAGCGGGAGGGCCAGATCCTACGAGCAGTACTTC
TRBV20-1,TRBJ2-5,TRBD1,13,NA,CSAIGTGEETQYF,TGCAGTGCTATCGGGACAGGGGAAGAGACCCAGTACTTC
TRBV6-5,TRBJ2-5,TRBD1,16,few,CASSYSNRGPPETQYF,TGTGCCAGCAGTTACTCGAACAGGGGGCCTCCAGAGACCCAGTACTTC
TRBV20-1,TRBJ2-3,TRBD2,14,NA,CSSTLAGVTDTQYF,TGCAGTTCGACACTAGCGGGGGTCACAGATACGCAGTATTTT
TRBV28,TRBJ2-7,NA,13,NA,CASSLQVFYEQYF,TGTGCCAGCAGTTTACAAGTTTTCTACGAGCAGTACTTC
TRBV7-9,TRBJ2-5,NA,15,NA,CASSLHREGFETQYF,TGTGCCAGCAGCTTGCACAGGGAGGGGTTCGAGACCCAGTACTTC
TRBV3-1,TRBJ1-5,NA,13,NA,CASSQDLSTPQHF,TGTGCCAGCAGCCAAGATTTATCGACACCCCAGCATTTT
TRBV6-1,TRBJ2-7,TRBD1,13,NA,CASRRDREDEQYF,TGTGCCAGCAGGCGGGACAGGGAGGACGAGCAGTACTTC
TRBV5-4,TRBJ2-7,TRBD1,20,NA,CASSLARDRGGRTPSYEQYF,TGTGCCAGCAGCTTGGCCAGGGACAGGGGGGGCAGGACCCCCTCCTACGAGCAGTACTTC
TRBV27,TRBJ2-7,NA,15,few,CASSLSWGPNYEQYF,TGTGCCAGCAGTTTATCTTGGGGTCCAAACTACGAGCAGTACTTC
TRBV5-1,TRBJ2-7,NA,15,NA,CASSLAGGGTYEQYF,TGCGCCAGCAGCTTGGCCGGGGGCGGGACCTACGAGCAGTACTTC
TRBV28,TRBJ2-5,NA,12,once,CASSFPSETQYF,TGTGCCAGCAGTTTCCCCTCAGAGACCCAGTACTTC
TRBV5-1,TRBJ2-1,TRBD2,15,many,CASSLEAGYHNEQFF,TGCGCCAGCAGCTTGGAAGCGGGATACCACAATGAGCAGTTCTTC
TRBV20-1,TRBJ2-3,TRBD1,16,few,CSAISLDRGLADTQYF,TGCAGTGCTATCTCCTTAGACAGGGGGCTGGCAGATACGCAGTATTTT
TRBV20-1,TRBJ1-5,NA,14,NA,CSALPGTPYQPQHF,TGCAGTGCTCTCCCCGGGACACCTTATCAGCCCCAGCATTTT
TRBV20-1,TRBJ1-1,NA,13,few,CSGNPGHSTEAFF,TGCAGTGGTAACCCGGGACACTCCACTGAAGCTTTCTTT
TRBV7-2,TRBJ2-5,TRBD2,15,few,CASSSTGGVQETQYF,TGTGCCAGCAGCTCCACGGGGGGGGTCCAAGAGACCCAGTACTTC
TRBV12-3/TRBV12-4,TRBJ2-7,TRBD1,15,many,CASRAGRDSSYEQYF,TGTGCCAGCCGGGCGGGCCGGGACAGCTCCTACGAGCAGTACTTC
TRBV20-1,TRBJ2-1,TRBD1,15,NA,CSAPMGGQGYNEQFF,TGCAGTGCTCCTATGGGGGGACAGGGCTACAATGAGCAGTTCTTC
TRBV20-1,TRBJ1-4,TRBD1,11,NA,CSPRGGEKLFF,TGCAGTCCCAGGGGGGGGGAAAAACTGTTTTTT
TRBV7-9,TRBJ2-1,NA,14,many,CASGEEGSYNEQFF,TGTGCCAGCGGGGAAGAAGGGTCCTACAATGAGCAGTTCTTC
TRBV5-1,TRBJ2-7,TRBD2,14,NA,CASSLVGLVREQSF,TGCGCCAGCAGCTTGGTAGGACTAGTGAGGGAGCAGTCCTTC
TRBV7-2,TRBJ2-3,TRBD2,16,NA,CASSDPGLAGTDTQYF,TGTGCCAGCAGCGACCCCGGGCTAGCGGGGACAGATACGCAGTATTTT
TRBV20-1,TRBJ2-4,NA,16,many,CSATPLMEGTKNIQYF,TGCAGTGCTACCCCCTTGATGGAGGGGACCAAAAACATTCAGTACTTC
TRBV9,TRBJ2-3,NA,16,NA,CASSGSPGQKTDTQYF,TGTGCCAGCAGTGGATCCCCGGGACAAAAGACAGATACGCAGTATTTT
TRBV7-9,TRBJ2-1,NA,15,NA,CASSLEGVSGNEQFF,TGTGCCAGCAGCTTAGAAGGGGTCTCGGGTAATGAGCAGTTCTTC
TRBV28,TRBJ2-2,TRBD2,15,NA,CASSLTSGSTGELFF,TGTGCCAGCAGTTTGACTAGCGGGTCGACCGGGGAGCTGTTTTTT
TRBV6-1,TRBJ2-1,TRBD2,14,few,CASREPGTSLLQFF,TGTGCCAGCAGGGAACCAGGGACTAGCCTTTTACAGTTCTTC
TRBV5-6,TRBJ1-1,TRBD1,15,NA,CASSFISYRGPEAFF,TGTGCCAGCAGCTTTATCTCGTACAGGGGGCCTGAAGCTTTCTTT
TRBV18,TRBJ2-7,NA,11,NA,CASSAYYEQYF,TGTGCCAGCTCAGCGTATTACGAGCAGTACTTC
TRBV20-1,TRBJ1-1,TRBD1,13,NA,CSAGTGAGPEAFF,TGCAGTGCTGGGACAGGGGCCGGCCCTGAAGCTTTCTTT
TRBV20-1,TRBJ2-1,TRBD2,19,few,CSARDKPTLSGSSYNEQFF,TGCAGTGCTAGAGATAAACCCACTCTAAGCGGGAGCTCCTACAATGAGCAGTTCTTC
TRBV20-1,TRBJ2-3,NA,12,few,CSAGIGTDTQYF,TGCAGTGCCGGGATAGGCACAGATACGCAGTATTTT
TRBV5-1,TRBJ2-7,NA,12,many,CASSLGNYEQYF,TGCGCCAGCAGCTTGGGCAACTACGAGCAGTACTTC
TRBV20-1,TRBJ2-7,TRBD2,14,many,CSATGTRHLYEQYF,TGCAGTGCCACCGGGACTAGACATCTCTACGAGCAGTACTTC
TRBV6-5,TRBJ2-1,TRBD2,14,NA,CASSLTSGMNEQFF,TGTGCCAGCAGCTTGACTAGCGGAATGAATGAGCAGTTCTTC
TRBV3-1,TRBJ2-7,NA,11,NA,CASSPTREQYF,TGTGCCAGCAGCCCGACGCGGGAGCAGTACTTC
TRBV5-1,TRBJ1-1,NA,13,NA,CASSPDGNTEAYF,TGCGCCAGCAGTCCGGACGGGAACACTGAAGCTTACTTT
TRBV21-1,TRBJ2-7,NA,17,NA,CASSHRGGGVRSYEQYF,TGTGCCAGCAGCCACAGGGGTGGGGGGGTGCGGTCCTACGAGCAGTACTTC
TRBV18,TRBJ2-1,NA,13,many,CASSSGRFNEQFF,TGTGCCAGCTCATCTGGCAGGTTCAATGAGCAGTTCTTC
TRBV29-1,TRBJ2-1,NA,13,NA,CSVPRDFFNEQFF,TGCAGCGTTCCTCGGGACTTTTTCAATGAGCAGTTCTTC
TRBV3-1,TRBJ2-5,TRBD2,17,NA,CASSQQVREGGKETQYF,TGTGCCAGCAGCCAACAGGTGAGGGAGGGCGGGAAAGAGACCCAGTACTTC
TRBV27,TRBJ2-2,TRBD2,17,NA,CASSLGGLAGKAGELFF,TGTGCCAGCAGTCTGGGGGGACTAGCGGGAAAGGCGGGGGAGCTGTTTTTT
TRBV14,TRBJ2-7,NA,13,NA,CDSSNYLPGGQYF,TGTGACAGCAGCAATTACCTTCCCGGGGGGCAGTACTTC
TRBV7-8,TRBJ2-1,NA,16,once,CASSLDIRSVHNEQFF,TGTGCCAGCAGCTTAGATATTAGGAGCGTCCACAATGAGCAGTTCTTC
TRBV20-1,TRBJ2-7,TRBD1,12,NA,CSPGQAVGKQYF,TGCAGCCCGGGACAGGCGGTGGGGAAGCAGTACTTC
TRBV20-1,TRBJ1-5,TRBD1,13,NA,CSLGGTSNQPQHF,TGCAGCTTAGGGGGCACTAGCAATCAGCCCCAGCATTTT
TRBV11-2,TRBJ2-7,TRBD1,16,few,CASYGPLRDRATQQYF,TGTGCCAGCTATGGCCCCCTCCGGGACAGGGCTACACAGCAGTACTTC
TRBV28,TRBJ1-5,NA,12,many,CASSLWNQPQHF,TGTGCCAGCAGTTTATGGAATCAGCCCCAGCATTTT
TRBV20-1,TRBJ2-7,NA,13,NA,CSAQEAGRYEQYF,TGCAGTGCTCAGGAAGCCGGCCGGTACGAGCAGTACTTC
TRBV7-2,TRBJ2-1,TRBD1,16,NA,CASSLAGTGQYNEQFF,TGTGCCAGCAGCTTAGCCGGGACAGGGCAGTACAATGAGCAGTTCTTC
TRBV20-1,TRBJ1-2,NA,13,once,CSASTRASFGYTF,TGCAGTGCTAGCACCAGGGCGTCTTTTGGCTACACCTTC